Below are 17 T cell receptor beta chains sequenced from a single sample in a study of spatial heterogeneity in lung cancer (dated by TCRdb to the late 2010s). The time point label, read with the paper, signifies: sample taken at primary tumor resection. Whole RNA extracted from tumor and nontumor lung tissue, or from cryopreserved PBMC samples, was used for TCR sequencing without cell sorting. Receptor libraries were prepared by 5' RACE. Sequencing used a NextSeq 500. Using fastp at Q25 and MiXCR, TCRdb reprocessed the public reads and kept productive beta chains. One record per CDR3 amino acid sequence lists the most common genes and DNA. This sample comprises tens of thousands of distinct CDR3 sequences, about 14% of them detected only once. The top ten constitute approximately 7% of the sample. The material sequenced was PBMCs, taken at surgery. The receptor set was obtained from a male donor with early-stage non-small cell lung cancer.

The chain is built from TRBV20-1 and TRBJ1-3; D possibly corresponds to TRBD1 (5 bases). CDR3 length: 18 residues. Trimming stripped 0 bases from V and 4 bases from J, with 22 bases between. Germline V lookup: CDR1 DFQATT, CDR2 SNEGSKA (reference sequence). The CDR3 nucleotides read TGCAGTGCTAGAGATGAAAACGAGGGCAGGGCGTACGGAAACACCATATATTTT. As protein: CSARDENEGRAYGNTIYF.

This clonotype was seen repeatedly, ten times or more. This chain joins TRBV3-1 and TRBJ1-1, with D uncertain. The CDR3 loop spans 13 amino acids. The V end lost 0 bases, the J end lost 8 bases, and 10 bases lay between the germline ends. Germline-derived CDR1 and CDR2 are LGHDT and YNNKEL (reference sequence). CDR3 DNA sequence: TGTGCCAGCAGCCAAGAATCGGGTAAGGAAGCTTTCTTT. It yields the protein CASSQESGKEAFF.

The sample holds a few counts of this clonotype. V usage is TRBV18 and J usage is TRBJ2-7, with TRBD1 identical over 7 bases. CDR1 and CDR2 (germline): KGHSH, LQKENI. J gave up 6 bases and V 3 bases, and 11 bases lay outside the gene matches. The CDR3 is 15 residues long. As DNA, the CDR3 is TGTGCCAGCTCACCTCTGGCGACAGGGCTAAGCGAGCAGTACTTC. Its protein is CASSPLATGLSEQYF.

This clonotype occurred many times. The rearrangement links TRBV4-1 to TRBJ2-7; 11 nucleotides agree with TRBD2. The CDR3 contains 17 residues. The germline CDR1 and CDR2 sequences are MGHRA and YSYEKL. The V segment lost 2 bases and the J segment 4 bases; nucleotides outside the gene matches: 10. The CDR3 is CASSQLSMGLAAYEQYF. The CDR3 DNA reads TGCGCCAGCAGCCAACTATCAATGGGACTAGCGGCGTACGAGCAGTACTTC.

This clonotype has only a few counts. V and J are TRBV5-4 and TRBJ2-5; 15 bases line up with TRBD2. There are 15 residues in the CDR3. The junction had 4 bases not matched to a gene; V was cut back by 4 bases and J by 6 bases. Per germline, CDR1 SGHNT and CDR2 YYREEE (reference sequence). The CDR3 protein is CASSQGTSGRQTQYF. As DNA, the CDR3 is TGTGCCAGCAGCCAGGGGACTAGCGGGAGGCAGACCCAGTACTTC.

This clonotype came up a few times. The junction does not match germline at one end; this may be a read error. This sequence joins TRBV5-1 and TRBJ2-3; TRBD2 aligns across 15 bases. This CDR3 spans 16 amino acids. Germline V gene sequence: CDR1 SGHRS, CDR2 YFSETQ. The CDR3 region is CASSLAGLAGGSIADF. Here the CDR3 DNA reads TGCGCCAGCAGCTTGGCGGGACTAGCGGGAGGCTCGATTGCGGATTTT.

V usage is TRBV12-3 or TRBV12-4 and J usage is TRBJ1-1, with D possibly being TRBD1 (5 bases). This CDR3 comprises 15 residues. Trimming pared 6 bases from V and 3 bases from J, leaving 17 bases between. The CDR3 nucleotides read TGTGCCAGCAGCCGGGACTCGAGAATTGACACTGAAGCTTTCTTT. It yields the protein CASSRDSRIDTEAFF.

This clonotype was seen only a few times. The chain uses TRBV6-2 or TRBV6-3 and TRBJ2-7, with 9 bases matching TRBD1. V shed 5 bases and J 4 bases; nucleotides not matched to a gene: 9. Germline CDR1 MNHEY, CDR2 SVGEGT. The CDR3 is made up of 15 amino acids. The CDR3 sequence: CASSGPGQGKYEQYF. CDR3 coding DNA: TGTGCCAGCAGTGGGCCGGGACAGGGTAAATACGAGCAGTACTTC.

This clonotype has a count of ten or more. The chain carries TRBV5-4 and TRBJ2-2, with a possible D match to TRBD1 (6 bases). The CDR3 contains 16 residues. The germline CDR1 and CDR2 sequences are SGHNT and YYREEE (reference sequence). Trimming removed 6 bases from V and 4 bases from J, with 19 bases in between. The chain's CDR3 is CASTRLWGRGTGELFF. CDR3 DNA: TGTGCCAGCACCCGCTTATGGGGGCGCGGCACCGGGGAGCTGTTTTTT.

In DNA, the CDR3 is TGCGCCAGCAGCCAAGGTAGCGGGCCTCCCTACGAGCAGTACTTC. Translation: CASSQGSGPPYEQYF. V and J are TRBV4-1 and TRBJ2-7; 7 bases are shared with TRBD2. CDR1 MGHRA and CDR2 YSYEKL come from the germline V gene. There are 15 residues in the CDR3. J lost 2 bases, V lost 1 base, and 5 bases had no gene match.

The gene calls are TRBV12-3 or TRBV12-4 and TRBJ1-4; perhaps TRBD1 as D (5 bases). V lost 3 bases, J lost 9 bases, and 14 bases lay in between. This CDR3 has 14 residues. The CDR3 region is CASSFTGTRKKLFF. CDR3 DNA: TGTGCCAGCAGTTTTACGGGGACGCGGAAAAAACTGTTTTTT.

This clonotype has more than one count but fewer than ten. This chain joins TRBV24-1 and TRBJ2-1, with D perhaps TRBD1 or TRBD2 (6 bases each). Trimming took off 4 bases at V and 5 bases at J, with 20 bases between the two ends. The length of the CDR3 is 17 residues. In germline, CDR1 is KGHDR, CDR2 SFDVKD. The DNA for the CDR3 is TGTGCCACCAGTGACTCTTCCCCTGGGGGGCGCGACAATGAGCAGTTCTTC. It yields the protein CATSDSSPGGRDNEQFF.

This clonotype was seen ten or more times. The V call is TRBV5-1, the J call TRBJ1-1; perhaps TRBD1 as D (6 bases). This CDR3 spans 13 amino acids. Germline-derived CDR1 and CDR2 are SGHRS and YFSETQ. Trimming shortened V by 7 bases and J by 1 base, and 11 bases separated the two germline ends. The CDR3 loop is CASRQGTNTEAFF. The CDR3 nucleotides are TGCGCCAGCCGGCAGGGGACGAACACTGAAGCTTTCTTT.

This clonotype was seen a handful of times. The genes are TRBV6-5 and TRBJ1-1, with TRBD1 matching 7 bases. The CDR3 spans 14 residues. Germline V gives CDR1 MNHEY, CDR2 SVGAGI. V lost 0 bases to trimming and J lost 11 bases; unmatched junction nucleotides: 9. As DNA, the CDR3 is TGTGCCAGCAGTTACTCACCCCGACAGGGTTTTGCTTTCTTT. It encodes CASSYSPRQGFAFF.

This clonotype occurred many times. The chain joins TRBV11-2 to TRBJ1-5; D gene unclear. The germline V gene has CDR1 SGHAT and CDR2 FQNNGV. V was trimmed by 5 bases and J by 3 bases, leaving 14 bases between them. This CDR3 comprises 15 residues. The CDR3 loop is CASSPDGSDNQPQHF. The CDR3 DNA is TGTGCCAGCAGCCCGGACGGGTCCGACAATCAGCCCCAGCATTTT.

The sample holds a few counts of this clonotype. The chain combines TRBV7-9 with TRBJ1-2; unclear D gene. The V gene lost 5 bases and the J gene lost 3 bases, with 10 bases spanning the gap. From germline, CDR1 is SEHNR and CDR2 FQNEAQ (reference sequence). This CDR3 is 13 amino acids long. The CDR3, as DNA: TGTGCCAGCAGCCGGGAAGTGGACTATGGCTACACCTTC. The encoded protein is CASSREVDYGYTF.

About this clonotype: One junction end does not reproduce the germline sequence, and a read error may be involved. The rearrangement links TRBV5-5 to TRBJ1-2; D call uncertain. Per germline, CDR1 SGHKS and CDR2 YYEKEE (reference sequence). This CDR3 is built from 14 residues. CDR3 protein: CAGSLITAAYGYTF. The CDR3 coding sequence is TGTGCCGGCAGCTTGATCACGGCAGCCTATGGCTACACCTTC.